Listed below are T cell receptor beta chains from one sample, sequenced in a study of Ad26.COV2.S vaccination and SARS-CoV-2 variants. TCRdb's copy holds only in-frame clones and misses some; the assay was immunoSEQ multiplex PCR. The sample carries hundreds of thousands of clones, over 75% recorded once. Sequenced material: peripheral blood, taken in a trial of Ad26.COV2.S vaccine versus placebo. Receptors were obtained from a person aged 18-65 years who received the Ad26.COV2.S COVID-19 vaccine or a placebo. The CDR3 runs from the conserved cysteine through the conserved F or W. The D gene is left open where the match is weak. Rows may omit the clone size; those that give it use once, few, many or a size class.

CDR3 protein,CDR3 DNA,clone size,D gene,V gene,J gene
CASTQGQGRVEPQHF,TGTGCCAGCACCCAAGGACAGGGGAGGGTCGAGCCCCAGCATTTT,.,TRBD1,TRBV18,TRBJ1-5
CASREQGNLEKLFF,TGTGCCAGCAGGGAACAGGGGAACCTGGAAAAACTGTTTTTT,.,TRBD1,TRBV2,TRBJ1-4
CASSLGSLAGINEQFF,TGCGCCAGCAGCTTGGGTTCTCTAGCGGGAATCAATGAGCAGTTCTTC,once,TRBD2,TRBV5-1,TRBJ2-1
CAISPGPSTGQPQHF,TGTGCCATCAGTCCCGGGCCTTCGACGGGTCAGCCCCAGCATTTT,.,.,TRBV10-3,TRBJ1-5
CASSTLGATLVDQPQHF,TGTGCCAGTAGTACCCTTGGAGCAACCTTAGTCGATCAGCCCCAGCATTTT,.,.,TRBV19,TRBJ1-5
CASSPGQGVSSYNEQFF,TGCGCCAGCAGCCCGGGACAGGGGGTTAGCTCCTACAATGAGCAGTTCTTC,.,TRBD1,TRBV5-1,TRBJ2-1
CASSQGFRADPGANVLTF,TGTGCCAGCAGCCAGGGGTTCAGGGCAGATCCTGGGGCCAACGTCCTGACTTTC,once,.,TRBV14,TRBJ2-6
CASSSDRVNEAFF,TGTGCCAGCAGCTCCGACAGGGTGAATGAAGCTTTCTTT,few,TRBD1,TRBV7-9,TRBJ1-1
CASSRKGKLTGELFF,TGTGCCAGTAGCCGAAAAGGGAAGCTAACCGGGGAGCTGTTTTTT,.,.,TRBV19,TRBJ2-2
CASSLNGLNTEAFF,TGTGCCAGCAGCTTAAACGGATTGAACACTGAAGCTTTCTTT,.,.,TRBV7-2,TRBJ1-1
CASSRQTSGSYEQYF,TGTGCCAGCAGCCGTCAGACTAGCGGGAGTTACGAGCAGTACTTC,once,TRBD2,TRBV3-1/TRBV3-2,TRBJ2-7
CASSKGGGEGPSQFNYGYTF,TGTGCCAGCAGCAAAGGTGGTGGAGAGGGCCCCTCCCAATTTAACTATGGCTACACCTTC,.,.,TRBV21-1,TRBJ1-2
CASSPTLLAGGGETQYF,TGCGCCAGCAGCCCAACCCTCCTAGCGGGTGGGGGAGAGACCCAGTACTTC,.,TRBD2,TRBV5-1,TRBJ2-5
CASSDDESNEKLFF,TGCGCCAGCAGCGACGACGAAAGTAATGAAAAACTGTTTTTT,.,.,TRBV10-1,TRBJ1-4
CASSLGGPGTGELFF,TGTGCCAGCAGCCTTGGGGGGCCAGGGACCGGGGAGCTGTTTTTT,.,.,TRBV5-4,TRBJ2-2
CAIRTGSNSPLHF,TGTGCCATCAGGACAGGGAGTAACTCACCCCTCCACTTT,few,TRBD1,TRBV10-3,TRBJ1-6
CAISESKGDNQPQHF,TGTGCCATCAGTGAGTCGAAAGGGGACAACCAGCCCCAGCATTTT,few,.,TRBV10-3,TRBJ1-5
CASRDTGHNYGYTF,TGTGCCAGCAGGGACACTGGACATAACTATGGCTACACCTTC,.,.,TRBV2,TRBJ1-2
CASSEGRQKRDSNQPQHF,TGCGCCAGCAGTGAAGGCAGGCAAAAAAGGGATAGCAATCAGCCCCAGCATTTT,.,.,TRBV10-2,TRBJ1-5
CASSPAPGSADTYEQYF,TGTGCCAGCTCACCAGCTCCGGGAAGCGCGGATACTTACGAGCAGTACTTC,.,.,TRBV18,TRBJ2-7
CASSSRQGGVGAFF,TGTGCCAGCAGCTCACGACAGGGAGGAGTTGGAGCTTTCTTT,.,TRBD1,TRBV6-5,TRBJ1-1
CSASSHGGWDGIETQYF,TGCAGTGCTAGTAGCCACGGTGGGTGGGATGGGATAGAGACCCAGTACTTC,.,.,TRBV20-1,TRBJ2-5
CASSLGGQGNEQYF,TGTGCCAGCAGCTTAGGGGGACAGGGAAACGAGCAGTACTTC,once,TRBD1,TRBV7-9,TRBJ2-7
CASSQTGDATNEKLFF,TGTGCCAGCAGCCAGACAGGGGATGCAACTAATGAAAAACTGTTTTTT,.,TRBD1,TRBV9,TRBJ1-4
CASSLLGQASSYNSPLHF,TGTGCCAGCAGTCTACTCGGACAGGCGTCCTCCTATAATTCACCCCTCCACTTT,.,TRBD1,TRBV27,TRBJ1-6
CASSLSEQGSIPGELFF,TGTGCCAGCAGCTTATCAGAGCAGGGGTCAATACCCGGGGAGCTGTTTTTT,.,.,TRBV11-2,TRBJ2-2
CASSPGGYTEAFF,TGCGCCAGCAGTCCTGGGGGCTACACTGAAGCTTTCTTT,once,.,TRBV10-1,TRBJ1-1
CASSGTHSGNTIYF,TGTGCCAGCAGTGGGACACACTCTGGAAACACCATATATTTT,.,.,TRBV25-1,TRBJ1-3
CASSLPPADTQYF,TGTGCCAGCAGCCTCCCACCGGCAGATACGCAGTATTTT,few,.,TRBV3-1/TRBV3-2,TRBJ2-3
CASSYTQSLDYGYTF,TGTGCCAGCAGTTATACCCAAAGTCTCGATTATGGCTACACCTTC,.,.,TRBV6-2/TRBV6-3,TRBJ1-2
CASSFAGFFDGTEAFF,TGCGCCAGCAGCTTTGCGGGGTTCTTTGACGGCACTGAAGCTTTCTTT,.,.,TRBV5-1,TRBJ1-1
CSASTDTQYF,TGCAGTGCTAGCACAGATACGCAGTATTTT,.,.,TRBV20-1,TRBJ2-3
CASTPRLAGNSRPQHF,TGTGCCAGCACTCCCCGTTTAGCCGGGAACAGCAGGCCCCAGCATTTT,.,.,TRBV28,TRBJ1-5
CASSYRQGTEAFF,TGTGCCAGTAGTTATAGACAGGGCACTGAAGCTTTCTTT,.,TRBD1,TRBV19,TRBJ1-1
CASSPTGALGNQPQHF,TGTGCCAGTAGTCCAACAGGGGCGCTGGGCAATCAGCCCCAGCATTTT,.,TRBD1,TRBV19,TRBJ1-5
CASSTGDSLYNSPLHF,TGTGCCAGCAGCACGGGGGACAGCCTCTATAATTCACCCCTCCACTTT,.,TRBD1,TRBV5-6,TRBJ1-6
CASSPLKRERYEQYF,TGTGCCAGCAGCCCCCTCAAGCGGGAGAGGTACGAGCAGTACTTC,.,TRBD2,TRBV4-2,TRBJ2-7
CASGPPQNTEAFF,TGTGCTAGTGGTCCACCCCAGAACACTGAAGCTTTCTTT,.,.,TRBV12-5,TRBJ1-1
CASSPIGHLNTGELFF,TGTGCCAGCAGCCCAATCGGACACCTCAACACCGGGGAGCTGTTTTTT,.,.,TRBV5-4,TRBJ2-2
CASSQLRGPDQETQYF,TGCGCCAGCAGCCAGTTGCGGGGGCCCGACCAAGAGACCCAGTACTTC,once,.,TRBV4-1,TRBJ2-5
CASSGATNEKLFF,TGTGCCAGCAGCGGGGCAACTAATGAAAAACTGTTTTTT,once,.,TRBV5-6,TRBJ1-4
CASSPIDPVSEQYF,TGTGCCAGCAGCCCCATCGACCCAGTCTCCGAGCAGTACTTC,.,.,TRBV5-4,TRBJ2-7
CASSQEGQLDIQYF,TGTGCCAGCAGCCAAGAAGGGCAGCTGGACATTCAGTACTTC,.,.,TRBV3-1/TRBV3-2,TRBJ2-4
CASSYGQETSGNTIYF,TGTGCCAGCAGTTATGGACAGGAGACCTCTGGAAACACCATATATTTT,.,TRBD1,TRBV6-5,TRBJ1-3
CASSLGQGRNTIYF,TGTGCCAGCAGCTTGGGACAGGGCAGAAACACCATATATTTT,.,TRBD1,TRBV7-2,TRBJ1-3
CASSPRGDSYGYTF,TGTGCCAGCAGTCCCCGGGGGGACTCCTATGGCTACACCTTC,.,.,TRBV6-5,TRBJ1-2
CASSLVGQNEQYF,TGTGCCAGTAGTCTGGTTGGGCAGAACGAGCAGTACTTC,.,.,TRBV19,TRBJ2-7
CASSESPGRRRSGNTIYF,TGCGCCAGCAGTGAGTCCCCAGGGAGGAGACGCTCTGGAAACACCATATATTTT,.,.,TRBV10-2,TRBJ1-3
CASKLLARNANTGELFF,TGCGCCAGCAAACTACTGGCGAGAAACGCGAACACCGGGGAGCTGTTTTTT,.,.,TRBV5-1,TRBJ2-2
CASSLSGELFF,TGTGCCAGCAGTTTATCCGGGGAGCTGTTTTTT,.,.,TRBV12-3/TRBV12-4,TRBJ2-2
CASSSHQGAEAFF,TGTGCCAGCAGCTCACATCAGGGGGCTGAAGCTTTCTTT,.,TRBD1,TRBV7-7,TRBJ1-1
CASSPLDREYGYTF,TGTGCCAGCAGCCCCCTGGACAGAGAATATGGCTACACCTTC,.,.,TRBV7-8,TRBJ1-2
CASSRTGVNEKLFF,TGCGCCAGCAGTCGGACGGGGGTTAATGAAAAACTGTTTTTT,.,.,TRBV4-1,TRBJ1-4
CASSQDPGSWRYEQYF,TGCGCCAGCAGCCAAGATCCCGGGTCGTGGAGATACGAGCAGTACTTC,few,.,TRBV4-1,TRBJ2-7
CASSLEDSYEQYF,TGTGCCAGCAGTTTGGAGGACAGTTACGAGCAGTACTTC,.,.,TRBV6-5,TRBJ2-7
CASSLMGAQETQYF,TGTGCCAGCAGCCTAATGGGGGCCCAAGAGACCCAGTACTTC,.,.,TRBV4-2,TRBJ2-5
CASSLARFGMNTEAFF,TGTGCCAGCAGTTTAGCCAGGTTTGGAATGAACACTGAAGCTTTCTTT,.,.,TRBV27,TRBJ1-1
CASSLASEQFF,TGTGCCAGTAGTTTAGCGTCCGAGCAGTTCTTC,once,.,TRBV19,TRBJ2-1
CASSSPTDPGNTIYF,TGCGCCAGCAGTAGTCCGACAGATCCTGGAAACACCATATATTTT,once,.,TRBV4-1,TRBJ1-3
CAITGKETDTQYF,TGTGCCATTACAGGAAAAGAGACAGATACGCAGTATTTT,.,.,TRBV10-3,TRBJ2-3